This T cell receptor beta chain stems from a study of cytomegalovirus exposure and HLA in healthy donors. PCR amplification relied on 60 Vbeta primers (plus 13 Jbeta primers). Clones were sequenced by immunoSEQ multiplex PCR, and TCRdb holds only the in-frame ones, with some missing. The repertoire holds under 200,000 clones, with 80% as singletons. Trimming cost V 9 bases and J 5 bases; bases outside gene matches: 14. Germline CDR1 reads SGHVS; CDR2 reads FQNEAQ. This CDR3 is 16 amino acids long. V is TRBV7-8 and J is TRBJ2-5; 11 nucleotides line up with TRBD1. The TCR sequence derives from a male donor in good health and CMV-seropositive. What was sequenced was PBMCs. CDR3 coding DNA: TGTGCCAGGACCCCCGAGGACAGGGGGCAAAGGGAGACCCAGTACTTC. Encoded protein: CARTPEDRGQRETQYF. The full variable domain, rest sourced from reference TRBV7-8 and TRBJ2-5, is GAGVSQSPRYKVAKRGQDVALRCDPISGHVSLFWYQQALGQGPEFLTYFQNEAQLDKSGLPSDRFFAERPEGSVSTLKIQRTQQEDSAVYLCARTPEDRGQRETQYFGPGTRLLVL.